This T cell receptor beta chain was sequenced in a study of T cell clonality in common variable immunodeficiency. General study results and limits: CVID patient heterogeneity limited repertoire-clinical complication correlations. CVID subjects had higher TCRbeta clonality than healthy controls, most marked in about a third.

J lost 7 bases, V lost 6 bases, and 7 bases had no gene match. From germline, CDR1 is MRHNA and CDR2 SNTAGT. The CDR3 length is 14 residues. This clone was counted many times. Its matching antigen is unknown. With the read ending 3 residues before the CDR3 end, the germline J gene is used to fill in that end. The data were produced by immunoSEQ multiplex PCR, yet TCRdb's version contains in-frame clones alone and is incomplete. This set yields about 37,000 clones and no singletons; the top ten hold about 1%. This TCR came from a person between 18 and 69 years old in good health. The chain joins TRBV6-4 to TRBJ1-4; 8 bases line up with TRBD1. The sequencing sample was made of peripheral blood mononuclear cells. This CDR3 is CASSVQGVVEKLFF. Partial CDR3 DNA: TGTGCCAGCAGCGTACAGGGGGTGGTTGAAAAA.